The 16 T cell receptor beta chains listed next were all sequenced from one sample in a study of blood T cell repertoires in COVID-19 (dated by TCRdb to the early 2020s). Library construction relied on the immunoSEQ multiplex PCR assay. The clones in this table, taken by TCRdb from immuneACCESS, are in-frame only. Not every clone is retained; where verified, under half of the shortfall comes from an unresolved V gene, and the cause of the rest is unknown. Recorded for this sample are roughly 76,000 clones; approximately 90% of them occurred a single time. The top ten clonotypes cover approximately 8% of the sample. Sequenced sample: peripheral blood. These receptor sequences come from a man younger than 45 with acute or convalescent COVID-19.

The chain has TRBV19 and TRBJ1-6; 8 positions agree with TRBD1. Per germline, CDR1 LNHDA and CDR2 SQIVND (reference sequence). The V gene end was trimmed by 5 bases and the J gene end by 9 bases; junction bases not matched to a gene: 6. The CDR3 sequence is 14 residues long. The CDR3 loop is CASSEQGGISPLHF. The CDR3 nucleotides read TGTGCCAGTAGTGAACAGGGGGGTATTTCACCCCTCCACTTT.

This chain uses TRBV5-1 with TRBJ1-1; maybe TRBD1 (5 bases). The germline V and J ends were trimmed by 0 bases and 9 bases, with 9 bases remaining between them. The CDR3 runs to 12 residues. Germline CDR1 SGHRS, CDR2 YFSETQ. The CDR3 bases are TGCGCCAGCAGCTTGGAGGGGACTCAAGCTTTCTTT. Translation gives CASSLEGTQAFF.

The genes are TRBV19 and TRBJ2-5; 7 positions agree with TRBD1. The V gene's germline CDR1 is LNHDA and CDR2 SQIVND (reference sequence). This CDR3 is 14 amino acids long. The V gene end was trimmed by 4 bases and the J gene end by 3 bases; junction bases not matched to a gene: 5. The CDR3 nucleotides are TGTGCCAGTAGTAACCGGGACAGCGAAGAGACCCAGTACTTC. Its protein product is CASSNRDSEETQYF.

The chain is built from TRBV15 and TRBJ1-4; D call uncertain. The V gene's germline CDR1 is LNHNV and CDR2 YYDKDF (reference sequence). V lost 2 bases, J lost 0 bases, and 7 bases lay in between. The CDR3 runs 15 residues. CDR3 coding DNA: TGTGCCACCAGCAGAAGCCAAGCAACTAATGAAAAACTGTTTTTT. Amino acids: CATSRSQATNEKLFF.

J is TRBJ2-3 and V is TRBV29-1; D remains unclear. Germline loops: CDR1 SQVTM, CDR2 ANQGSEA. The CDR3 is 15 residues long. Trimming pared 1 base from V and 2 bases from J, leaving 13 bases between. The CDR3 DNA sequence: TGCAGCGTTGAAGGAGTGTGGCAGGTCACAGATACGCAGTATTTT. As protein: CSVEGVWQVTDTQYF.

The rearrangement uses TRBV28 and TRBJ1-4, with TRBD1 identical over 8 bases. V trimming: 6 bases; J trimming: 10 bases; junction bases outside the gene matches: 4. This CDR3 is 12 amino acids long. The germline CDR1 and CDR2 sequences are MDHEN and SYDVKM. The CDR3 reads CASRIGQGKLFF. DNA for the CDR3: TGTGCCAGCAGAATTGGACAGGGAAAACTGTTTTTT.

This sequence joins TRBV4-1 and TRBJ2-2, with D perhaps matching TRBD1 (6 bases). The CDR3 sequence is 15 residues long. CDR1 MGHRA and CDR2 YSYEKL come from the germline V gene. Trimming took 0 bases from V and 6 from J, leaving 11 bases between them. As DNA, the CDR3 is TGCGCCAGCAGCCAAGACTCTTCAGGGGCCGGGGAGCTGTTTTTT. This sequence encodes CASSQDSSGAGELFF.

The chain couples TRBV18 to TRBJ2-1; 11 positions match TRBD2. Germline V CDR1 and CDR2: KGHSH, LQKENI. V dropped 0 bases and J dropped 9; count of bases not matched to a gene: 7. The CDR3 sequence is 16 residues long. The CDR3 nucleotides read TGTGCCAGCTCACCACCCGGGGTAGCGGGAGGGAGTGAGCAGTTCTTC. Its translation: CASSPPGVAGGSEQFF.

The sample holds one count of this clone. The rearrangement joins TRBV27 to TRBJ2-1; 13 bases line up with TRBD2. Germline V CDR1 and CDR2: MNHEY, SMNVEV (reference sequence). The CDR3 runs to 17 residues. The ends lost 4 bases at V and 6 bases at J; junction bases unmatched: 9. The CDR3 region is CASSWKPTSGRGNEQFF. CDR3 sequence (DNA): TGTGCCAGCAGTTGGAAACCTACTAGCGGGAGGGGCAATGAGCAGTTCTTC.

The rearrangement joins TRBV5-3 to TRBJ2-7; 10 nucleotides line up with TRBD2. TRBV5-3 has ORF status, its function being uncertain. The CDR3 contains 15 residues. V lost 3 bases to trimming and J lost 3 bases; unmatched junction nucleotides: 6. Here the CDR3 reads CARSYSGRPVYEQYF. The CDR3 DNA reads TGTGCCAGAAGCTATAGCGGGAGGCCGGTCTACGAGCAGTACTTC.

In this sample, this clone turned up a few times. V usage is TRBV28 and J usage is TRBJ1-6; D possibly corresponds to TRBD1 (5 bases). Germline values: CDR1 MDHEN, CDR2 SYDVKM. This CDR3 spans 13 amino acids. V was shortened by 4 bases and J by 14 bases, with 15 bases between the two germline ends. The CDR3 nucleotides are TGTGCCAGCAGTTCCGGACCTCAGGGTTCCCTCCACTTT. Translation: CASSSGPQGSLHF.

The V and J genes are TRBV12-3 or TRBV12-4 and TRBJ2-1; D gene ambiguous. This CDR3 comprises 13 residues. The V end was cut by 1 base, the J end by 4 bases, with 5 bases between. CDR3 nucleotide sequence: TGTGCCAGCAGTTTAGACAGATACAATGAGCAGTTCTTC. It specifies CASSLDRYNEQFF.

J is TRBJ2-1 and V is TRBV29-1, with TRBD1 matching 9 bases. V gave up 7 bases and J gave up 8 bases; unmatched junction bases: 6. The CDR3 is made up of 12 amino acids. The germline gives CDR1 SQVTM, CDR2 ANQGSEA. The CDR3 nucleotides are TGCAGCGACGGACAGGGGATTGATGAGCAGTTCTTC. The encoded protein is CSDGQGIDEQFF.

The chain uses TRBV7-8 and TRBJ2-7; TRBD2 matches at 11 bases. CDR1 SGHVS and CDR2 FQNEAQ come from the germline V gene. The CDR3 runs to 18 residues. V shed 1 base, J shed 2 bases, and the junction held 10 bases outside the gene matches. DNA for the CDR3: TGTGCCAGCAGCTTAGTTTCTGGCGCTAGCGGGAGGCCCTACGAGCAGTACTTC. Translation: CASSLVSGASGRPYEQYF.

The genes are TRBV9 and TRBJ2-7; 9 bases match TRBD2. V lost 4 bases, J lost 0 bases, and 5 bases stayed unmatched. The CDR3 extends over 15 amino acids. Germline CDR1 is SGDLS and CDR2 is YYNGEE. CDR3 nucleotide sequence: TGTGCCAGCAGCTCGAGTAGCGGGAGCTCCTACGAGCAGTACTTC. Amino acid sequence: CASSSSSGSSYEQYF.

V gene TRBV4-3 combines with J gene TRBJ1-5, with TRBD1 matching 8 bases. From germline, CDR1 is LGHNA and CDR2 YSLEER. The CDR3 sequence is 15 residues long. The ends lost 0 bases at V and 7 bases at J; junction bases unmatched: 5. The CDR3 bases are TGCGCCAGCAGCCAAGATGCGGCAGGGGGCCAGCCCCAGCATTTT. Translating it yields CASSQDAAGGQPQHF.